This T cell receptor (beta chain) was identified during a study of PD-1 blockade in classical Hodgkin lymphoma (dated by TCRdb to the early 2020s). For the wider study: Nivolumab dosing was 3 mg/kg intravenously every 2 weeks, continuing until either disease progression or unacceptable toxicity. A peripheral blood immune signature of response to PD-1 blockade in classical Hodgkin lymphoma was defined using TCR beta sequencing and CyTOF. Points the paper makes about the study in general: Among trial patients, those achieving complete response had baseline diversity similar to that of newly diagnosed patients, while diversity was significantly lower in partial responders and progressors. A significant rise by C4D1 was seen in CD4+ but not CD8+ TCR diversity (p=0.0027 vs p=0.16), with the rise being most apparent in complete responders (p=0.02). The study was restricted to a single clinical trial cohort, and the causes of repertoire differences, possibly disease activity or prior therapy, were left undefined. Patients starting nivolumab less than 1 year after ASCT had lower diversity and were excluded from later analyses to avoid confounding by immune reconstitution. Baseline TCR diversity was reported to be lower in newly diagnosed patients than in healthy donors and to be lower still in relapsed/refractory patients.

The label giving this sample's time point can be read as: cycle 4 day 1 (C4D1), after less than seven weeks of nivolumab. Every trial patient had relapsed after autologous stem cell transplantation, and cohorts A, B and C differed in prior brentuximab vedotin exposure. The trial cohort included fewer than 65 patients with relapsed/refractory classical Hodgkin lymphoma, and each patient had a best overall response of complete response, partial response or progressive disease. In the multi-cohort phase II CheckMate 205 trial, trial patients received single-agent nivolumab. An independent review committee assessed best overall response by applying the 2007 International Working Group response criteria. Trial PBMCs were obtained immediately prior to nivolumab initiation (C1D1) and on therapy at cycle 2 day 1 and cycle 4 day 1. Peripheral blood was collected in 8 mL Vacutainer Cell Preparation Tubes, from which PBMCs were isolated by centrifugation and then cryopreserved.

The count of this clone is one. Its binding antigen is unknown. The input lacks base qualities; no much larger clone sits a single base away. This sample also contains other DNA sequences that code for the same CDR3. Germline trimming: 3 bases from V, 4 bases from J; junction bases outside gene matches: 3. From the cysteine up to the phenylalanine, the CDR3 has a length of 14 residues. Only the CDR3 part of the read is kept: 42 bases, read in frame from the first base. CDR1 and CDR2, looked up from the germline V gene, are SNHLY and FYNNEI. Genomic DNA was isolated using the Qiagen DNeasy kit from unsorted PBMCs as well as from negatively selected CD4+ and CD8+ fractions. Amplification of TCR beta CDR3 regions was done by immunoSEQ multiplex PCR with primers that anneal to V and J segments. A synthetic immune receptor repertoire was used to minimize amplification bias, and any remaining bias was removed computationally after sequencing. Per the source publication's procedure: Custom Python scripts were used to quantify repertoire diversity as the Shannon entropy index. Unsorted, CD4+ and CD8+ repertoires were analyzed separately, except in combined analyses where CD4+ and CD8+ sequences were merged in silico. Clonal expansion was defined as a frequency increase of at least 2-fold after treatment compared with C1D1, and clones undetected at baseline were assigned a pseudocount of 0.5. Clones with 0 or 1 copy at C1D1 were classified as singleton clones, and clones with 2 or more copies were classified as non-singleton clones. Clones expanded in unsorted samples were annotated as CD4+, CD8+ or unknown by matching protein sequences in sorted samples from the same patient. Diversity changes from C1D1 to C4D1 were tested in paired samples using Wilcoxon tests. TCRdb stores this immuneACCESS table with in-frame sequences only. Part of the clones is absent; in the studies checked, under half of the shortfall reflects unresolved V genes, and no reason is known for the rest. Clonal size and the V and J genes are those of that table, whereas D and trimming came from the DNA. The sample contains about 50,000 clones, around four fifths of them found a single time. In total, the top ten clones hold around 12% of the sample.

This material consisted of peripheral blood mononuclear cells (PBMCs), taken before the fourth cycle of nivolumab. The sequence came from a human donor with classical Hodgkin lymphoma. The V gene is TRBV2 and the J gene is TRBJ2-1; TRBD2 lines up with 7 middle nucleotides. The DNA sequence follows: TGTGCCAGCAGTGAGGGCGGGAGTTACAATGAGCAGTTCTTC. Its product reads: CASSEGGSYNEQFF.